What follows are 31 T cell receptor beta chains derived from one specimen sequenced in a study of blood T cell repertoires in COVID-19. Assay: immunoSEQ multiplex PCR; the TCRdb copy retains only in-frame clones and omits some. Seen here are fewer than 25,000 clones, roughly 85% observed once, and the top ten hold approximately 12%. What was sequenced was peripheral blood. The receptors shown here come from a woman aged 80 or over with active or convalescent COVID-19.

V is TRBV7-9 and J is TRBJ1-1, with D unresolved. The CDR3 extends over 13 amino acids. With 3 bases removed from V and 0 bases from J, the gap between germline ends came to 5 bases. Germline assignment: CDR1 SEHNR and CDR2 FQNEAQ (reference sequence). The CDR3: CASSFLMNTEAFF. CDR3 nucleotides: TGTGCCAGCAGCTTTCTTATGAACACTGAAGCTTTCTTT.

V gene TRBV30 combines with J gene TRBJ1-1; D is perhaps TRBD1 (6 bases). Germline V CDR1 and CDR2: GTSNPN, SVGIG (reference sequence). The CDR3 spans 14 residues. Trimming shortened V by 2 bases and J by 0 bases, and 10 bases separated the two germline ends. This CDR3 reads CAWSRQAMNTEAFF. The CDR3 DNA is TGTGCCTGGAGTCGACAGGCGATGAACACTGAAGCTTTCTTT.

The rearrangement joins TRBV2 to TRBJ2-3; D is unclear. Trimming took off 6 bases at V and 6 bases at J, with 25 bases between the two ends. Germline V gene sequence: CDR1 SNHLY, CDR2 FYNNEI. The CDR3 length is 17 residues. DNA for the CDR3: TGTGCCAGCAGACCGGAGATAACTCATCCCTCCCTGGATACGCAGTATTTT. Protein sequence: CASRPEITHPSLDTQYF.

V gene TRBV6-1 combines with J gene TRBJ1-2; 8 bases are shared with TRBD1. CDR3 length: 15 residues. Trimming took 0 bases from V and 8 from J; bases not matched to a gene: 8. Germline V CDR1 and CDR2: MNHNS, SASEGT. The CDR3 loop reads CASSEAYGQGQGYTF. The CDR3 DNA reads as TGTGCCAGCAGTGAAGCCTATGGACAGGGTCAGGGCTACACCTTC.

The V gene is TRBV18, the J gene TRBJ1-1, with 7 bases fitting TRBD1. The germline gives CDR1 KGHSH, CDR2 LQKENI. V was clipped by 3 bases and J by 0 bases; unmatched bases: 7. The length of the CDR3 is 16 residues. The CDR3 nucleotides are TGTGCCAGCTCACCGACGGGACAGCGAATGAACACTGAAGCTTTCTTT. Its translation: CASSPTGQRMNTEAFF.

CDR3 in DNA: TGTGCCAGCAAGATAGGCGGGGTTTTAAGTCAGCCCCAGCATTTT. Translating it yields CASKIGGVLSQPQHF. The chain is built from TRBV28 and TRBJ1-5; D unclear. Germline V gives CDR1 MDHEN, CDR2 SYDVKM. The V end lost 7 bases, the J end lost 6 bases, and 19 bases lay between the germline ends. The CDR3 runs to 15 residues.

The table lists this clone with a count of one. V usage is TRBV6-2 or TRBV6-3 and J usage is TRBJ2-7; 7 bases match TRBD1. This CDR3 has 14 amino acids. V shed 4 bases, J shed 0 bases, and the junction held 3 bases outside the gene matches. Germline CDR1 MNHEY, CDR2 SVGEGT. As DNA, the CDR3 is TGTGCCAGCAGTTGGACAGGATTCTCCTACGAGCAGTACTTC. Its translation: CASSWTGFSYEQYF.

The chain links TRBV21-1 to TRBJ2-4; the table calls TRBD2, which could not be checked here. TRBV21-1 is a known pseudogene. The CDR3 loop spans 13 amino acids. DNA of the CDR3: TGTGCCGGCAGCAATATAATGAAAAACATTCAGTACTTC. It yields the protein CAGSNIMKNIQYF.

The chain combines TRBV7-9 with TRBJ1-1; 11 bases agree with TRBD1. The germline V gene has CDR1 SEHNR and CDR2 FQNEAQ (reference sequence). J gave up 3 bases and V 5 bases, and 8 bases lay outside the gene matches. The CDR3 has 16 amino acids. CDR3 nucleotides: TGTGCCAGCAGCCCTGGGACAGGGGGTTACTACACTGAAGCTTTCTTT. Protein sequence: CASSPGTGGYYTEAFF.

The V call is TRBV27, the J call TRBJ1-1; D not certain. This CDR3 spans 15 amino acids. CDR1 is MNHEY, CDR2 SMNVEV, per germline (reference sequence). V lost 5 bases and J lost 4, with 17 bases in between. In DNA form, the CDR3 reads TGTGCCAGCAGTCGGCCGCCTTGGGGAGGCACTGAAGCTTTCTTT. Translating gives CASSRPPWGGTEAFF.

The CDR3 DNA reads TGTGCCAGGGAGACTAGCGGGAGGGATATCTCCTACAATGAGCAGTTCTTC. Encoded protein: CARETSGRDISYNEQFF. The rearrangement links TRBV2 to TRBJ2-1; 14 bases match TRBD2. Trimming removed 9 bases from V and 0 bases from J; junction bases left unmatched: 7. The CDR3 extends over 17 amino acids. From germline, CDR1 is SNHLY and CDR2 FYNNEI.

This chain joins TRBV24-1 and TRBJ2-2; a possible D gene is TRBD1 (6 bases). Germline V gives CDR1 KGHDR, CDR2 SFDVKD. V was trimmed by 4 bases and J by 1 base, leaving 15 bases between them. This CDR3 has 17 amino acids. The DNA for the CDR3 is TGTGCCACCAGTGACCCCTGGACAGTTAGGAACACCGGGGAGCTGTTTTTT. Protein: CATSDPWTVRNTGELFF.

The V and J genes are TRBV2 and TRBJ1-2, with 10 nucleotides matching TRBD1. The V segment lost 6 bases and the J segment 8 bases; nucleotides outside the gene matches: 9. CDR3 length: 14 amino acids. Germline V gene lookup returns CDR1 SNHLY and CDR2 FYNNEI. Written as DNA, the CDR3 is TGTGCCAGCAGCCGGGACAGGGGTCATGAGGGCTACACCTTC. It specifies CASSRDRGHEGYTF.

The chain couples TRBV7-2 to TRBJ2-1; no clear D. CDR1 is SGHTA and CDR2 is FQGNSA in the germline V gene. Trimming shortened V by 5 bases and J by 0 bases, and 17 bases separated the two germline ends. The CDR3 consists of 17 residues. CDR3 DNA: TGTGCCAGCAGCCTGCAGGTGTGGGTCGACTCCTACAATGAGCAGTTCTTC. This gives the protein CASSLQVWVDSYNEQFF.

The genes are TRBV4-2 and TRBJ2-3; the match to TRBD2 covers 8 bases. With V trimmed by 1 base and J by 2 bases, 5 bases remained unmatched. Germline V lookup: CDR1 LGHNA, CDR2 YNFKEQ. CDR3 size: 16 residues. The CDR3 bases are TGTGCCAGCAGCCAAGCAGCGGGGGCTACCACAGATACGCAGTATTTT. This sequence encodes CASSQAAGATTDTQYF.

The genes are TRBV10-3 and TRBJ1-4; unclear D gene. Germline V lookup: CDR1 ENHRY, CDR2 SYGVKD. This CDR3 region has 13 residues. Deletions cut 3 bases from V and 7 bases from J, with 9 bases between. CDR3 in DNA: TGTGCCATCAGTGATACGGGTCCTGAAAAACTGTTTTTT. Its protein is CAISDTGPEKLFF.

V and J are TRBV15 and TRBJ1-5; D unresolved. With 2 bases removed from V and 2 bases from J, the gap between germline ends came to 13 bases. Germline assignment: CDR1 LNHNV and CDR2 YYDKDF (reference sequence). The CDR3 consists of 16 residues. The CDR3 nucleotides are TGTGCCACCAGCAGAATGGCCGCCCGGGGCAATCAGCCCCAGCATTTT. Amino acids: CATSRMAARGNQPQHF.

This chain uses TRBV4-1 with TRBJ1-1; D is undetermined. Trimming shortened V by 1 base and J by 4 bases, and 13 bases separated the two germline ends. The CDR3 extends over 15 amino acids. Germline CDR1 is MGHRA and CDR2 is YSYEKL. CDR3 sequence reads: CASSQAPGSGTEAFF. As DNA, the CDR3 is TGCGCCAGCAGCCAAGCACCGGGCAGCGGCACTGAAGCTTTCTTT.

V and J are TRBV19 and TRBJ2-2; TRBD2 agrees at 13 bases. CDR1 LNHDA and CDR2 SQIVND come from the germline V gene (reference sequence). The V segment lost 1 base and the J segment 4 bases; nucleotides outside the gene matches: 3. This CDR3 contains 17 residues. Here the CDR3 reads CASSIGLAGGLTGELFF. The CDR3 nucleotides are TGTGCCAGTAGTATAGGACTAGCGGGAGGTCTCACCGGGGAGCTGTTTTTT.

The chain is built from TRBV5-6 and TRBJ1-2; D gene ambiguous. The CDR3 runs to 12 residues. The germline CDR1 and CDR2 sequences are SGHDT and YYEEEE. Trimming took 0 bases from V and 6 from J, leaving 6 bases between them. Here the CDR3 DNA reads TGTGCCAGCAGCTTGGCCGGGGATGGCTACACCTTC. Translated: CASSLAGDGYTF.

J is TRBJ2-6 and V is TRBV3-1 (or the pseudogene TRBV3-2); 8 bases are a match to TRBD1. Trimming removed 0 bases from V and 3 bases from J; junction bases left unmatched: 10. Germline V gives CDR1 LGHDT, CDR2 YNNKEL (reference sequence). The CDR3 covers 19 residues. Here the CDR3 reads CASSQEDRAGRGGANVLTF. As DNA, the CDR3 is TGTGCCAGCAGCCAAGAGGACAGGGCCGGACGGGGTGGGGCCAACGTCCTGACTTTC.

This chain connects TRBV7-3 to TRBJ1-2; 8 bases are a match to TRBD1. Looked up from germline, CDR1 is SGHTA and CDR2 is FQGTGA. The V segment lost 5 bases and the J segment 4 bases; nucleotides outside the gene matches: 12. This CDR3 contains 16 residues. This CDR3 reads CASSPYGGQGFYGYTF. The CDR3 DNA follows: TGTGCCAGCAGCCCTTATGGCGGACAGGGATTCTATGGCTACACCTTC. Filled out from reference TRBV7-3 and TRBJ1-2, the complete variable domain reads GAGVSQTPSNKVTEKGKYVELRCDPISGHTALYWYRQSLGQGPEFLIYFQGTGAADDSGLPNDRFFAVRPEGSVSTLKIQRTERGDSAVYLCASSPYGGQGFYGYTFGSGTRLTVV.

The rearrangement uses TRBV10-3 and TRBJ2-2, with 10 bases lining up with TRBD2. The CDR3 is 15 amino acids. Looked up from germline, CDR1 is ENHRY and CDR2 is SYGVKD. J gave up 6 bases and V 3 bases, and 4 bases lay outside the gene matches. The CDR3 DNA follows: TGTGCCATCAGTGAACAGCGGGGGGGCGCCGGGGAGCTGTTTTTT. Its translation is CAISEQRGGAGELFF.

The rearrangement joins TRBV27 to TRBJ1-3; a possible D gene is TRBD1 (6 bases). Germline V CDR1 and CDR2: MNHEY, SMNVEV (reference sequence). V lost 4 bases and J lost 1, with 11 bases in between. CDR3 length equals 15 residues. Written as DNA, the CDR3 is TGTGCCAGCAGTTGGCTCGACAGGTCTGGAAACACCATATATTTT. Its protein product is CASSWLDRSGNTIYF.

This clone was recorded once. The J gene is TRBJ1-2, the V gene TRBV5-1, with D unresolved. The CDR3 extends over 11 amino acids. CDR1 and CDR2 from the germline V gene are SGHRS and YFSETQ. V was shortened by 2 bases and J by 8 bases, with 7 bases between the two germline ends. The DNA for the CDR3 is TGCGCCAGCAGCTTTGAGGGAGGCTACACCTTC. This sequence encodes CASSFEGGYTF.

Only one count was recorded for this clone. The chain couples TRBV5-1 to TRBJ2-7; TRBD2 agrees at 13 bases. CDR1 is SGHRS and CDR2 is YFSETQ in the germline V gene. This CDR3 is 17 amino acids long. V was pared by 0 bases and J by 0 bases, with 3 bases of the junction left unmatched. The CDR3 reads CASSLGTSGGLSYEQYF. CDR3 coding DNA: TGCGCCAGCAGCTTGGGGACTAGCGGGGGACTCTCCTACGAGCAGTACTTC.

The rearrangement links TRBV23-1 to TRBJ2-2; 10 positions match TRBD2. TRBV23-1 is labeled an ORF, and its function is uncertain. The trim removed 2 bases at V and 0 bases at J, leaving 12 bases unmatched. CDR3 length: 20 amino acids. CDR3: CASSQPPASGRPANTGELFF. CDR3 nucleotides: TGCGCCAGCAGTCAACCCCCAGCTAGCGGGAGACCTGCGAACACCGGGGAGCTGTTTTTT.

In DNA form, the CDR3 reads TGTGCCAGCAGGCTAGCGGCGTTCAATGAGCAGTTCTTC. This gives the protein CASRLAAFNEQFF. The chain joins TRBV27 to TRBJ2-1, with TRBD2 matching 7 bases. The length of the CDR3 is 13 residues. V was pared by 6 bases and J by 6 bases, with 5 bases of the junction left unmatched. Germline V lookup: CDR1 MNHEY, CDR2 SMNVEV (reference sequence).

The gene calls are TRBV2 and TRBJ1-5, with a weak D call TRBD1 (5 bases). V was shortened by 6 bases and J by 6 bases, with 15 bases between the two germline ends. This CDR3 spans 14 amino acids. Germline CDR1 reads SNHLY; CDR2 reads FYNNEI. The CDR3 loop is CASRDTRDGQPQHF. CDR3 DNA: TGTGCCAGCAGGGACACCAGAGATGGTCAGCCCCAGCATTTT.

This chain joins TRBV20-1 and TRBJ1-5, with 7 bases identical to TRBD1. Germline V lookup: CDR1 DFQATT, CDR2 SNEGSKA (reference sequence). The CDR3 runs to 20 residues. The V gene end was trimmed by 3 bases and the J gene end by 1 base; junction bases not matched to a gene: 21. CDR3 DNA: TGCAGTGCTAGTGACGCTCGGGGCAGGGGGGCAGGGGTGAGCAATCAGCCCCAGCATTTT. Translated: CSASDARGRGAGVSNQPQHF.

V is TRBV4-1 and J is TRBJ2-2; D is unresolved. Germline V gene data show CDR1 as MGHRA and CDR2 as YSYEKL. CDR3 size: 15 residues. V was cut by 2 bases and J by 0 bases, with 7 bases left in between. This CDR3 is CASSQPPTNTGELFF. DNA of the CDR3: TGCGCCAGCAGCCAACCCCCCACGAACACCGGGGAGCTGTTTTTT.